This TCR beta chain was identified during a study of response to subunit inactivated influenza vaccine. Study-wide results and caveats: Authors proposed each seasonal influenza vaccination draws in few new T cells.

In regard to this clonotype: Its specificity is unknown.

TCRdb itself ran the RT-PCR reads through MiXCR, one entry per CDR3 protein. Among about 310,000 distinct CDR3 sequences, around 22% were seen once, and the ten largest hold around a tenth. The receptor was isolated from a man between 45 and 75 years old who received an inactivated influenza vaccine. Here the sequenced sample was PBMCs from blood, taken less than 22 months after vaccination.

The CDR3 protein is CSVSDLAYEQYF. The CDR3 DNA reads as TGCAGCGTTTCCGACTTAGCCTACGAGCAGTACTTC. The V gene is TRBV29-1, the J gene TRBJ2-7; D not resolved. From germline, CDR1 is SQVTM and CDR2 ANQGSEA. Trimming stripped 5 bases from V and 2 bases from J, with 10 bases between. The CDR3 has 12 amino acids.